The present entry profiles one TCR beta chain with its context. Antigen: not known. The sample belongs to a study of blood T cells in healthy people across ages. Study findings and constraints: PBMCs went unsorted, and a conclusive naive versus antigen-experienced comparison was therefore prevented. Researchers report that TCR beta diversity correlated strongly with naive T cell percentage.

A second PCR of roughly 7 to 11 cycles used a sample-barcoded 5' primer and a J-beta primer mix. All cDNA molecules were each tagged by a template-switch adaptor with 12 random nucleotides. TCRdb reprocessed the 5' RACE reads via MiXCR and lists one record per CDR3 protein. This table holds some 1.8 million distinct CDR3 sequences, about two fifths found once. The sample, approximately 11 milliliters of peripheral blood, was drawn from each donor. The specimen sequenced was blood. The TCR was taken from a human donor in good health.

CDR3 sequence: CASSLGAQRGGYNEQFF. CDR3 in DNA: TGTGCCAGCAGCTTAGGTGCCCAGCGGGGGGGCTACAATGAGCAGTTCTTC. The chain joins TRBV11-2 to TRBJ2-1; 10 nucleotides match TRBD2. This CDR3 has 17 residues. Germline CDR1 and CDR2: SGHAT and FQNNGV. J lost 3 bases, V lost 1 base, and 6 bases had no gene match.